This TCR beta chain emerged from a study of blood T cell repertoires in COVID-19. Overall study: The United States, Italy and Spain provided the acute and convalescent COVID-19 samples. Sources were T cells, B-cell-depleted T cells, or PBMCs; the material itself was cDNA or gDNA.

Methods used by the authors: Amplification of reference gene primers provided the estimated nucleated cell counts. TCRdb's table, derived via immunoSEQ multiplex PCR, lists solely in-frame clones and lacks some. V, J and clone size derive from that table, while D and trimming were established from the DNA sequence. The sample holds thousands of clones, roughly 90% seen once. The germline V gene encodes CDR1 SGHNT and CDR2 YYREEE (reference sequence). V gave up 4 bases and J gave up 2 bases, with 13 bases separating them. The CDR3 covers 14 residues. Only a few counts were recorded for this clone. The clonotype comes from a man between 65 and 85 years old with active COVID-19. The rearrangement links TRBV5-4 to TRBJ2-7, with a weak D call TRBD2 (5 bases). Sequencing used peripheral blood. The CDR3 coding sequence is TGTGCCAGCAGCCCCGGACCGGAGGCCTACGAGCAGTACTTC. It specifies CASSPGPEAYEQYF.